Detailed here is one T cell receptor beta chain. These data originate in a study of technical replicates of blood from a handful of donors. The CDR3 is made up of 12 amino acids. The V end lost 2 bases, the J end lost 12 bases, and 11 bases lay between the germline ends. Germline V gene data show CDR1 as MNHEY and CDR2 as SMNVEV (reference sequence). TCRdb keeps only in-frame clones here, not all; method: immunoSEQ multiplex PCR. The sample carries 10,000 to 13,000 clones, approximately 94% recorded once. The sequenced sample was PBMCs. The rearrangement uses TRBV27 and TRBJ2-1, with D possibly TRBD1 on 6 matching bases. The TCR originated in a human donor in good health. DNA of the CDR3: TGTGCCAGCAGTTTAAGGGGGATAGTGCAGTTCTTC. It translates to CASSLRGIVQFF.